Presented here are 24 T cell receptor beta chains from one specimen sequenced in a study of spatial heterogeneity in lung cancer. From the 5' RACE reads, TCRdb called clonotypes with MiXCR, one entry per CDR3 protein. Counted here are some 96,000 distinct CDR3 sequences, 4% to 4.5% occurring once; the ten biggest clones make up over 20%. Regarding the study as a whole: Tumor mutation counts were tracked by expanded intratumoral alpha and beta TCR counts.

Time point defined: sample taken at primary tumor resection. These TCRs are of unknown antigen specificity. Sequenced here: lung tumor tissue, sampled at surgery. The receptor source for this set is a male donor with early-stage non-small cell lung cancer.

This chain links TRBV28 with TRBJ2-5, with 11 bases identical to TRBD2. This CDR3 has 16 residues. CDR1 MDHEN and CDR2 SYDVKM come from the germline V gene. V was pared by 4 bases and J by 5 bases, with 9 bases of the junction left unmatched. This chain's CDR3 is CASSSTTSGRTETQYF. DNA for the CDR3: TGTGCCAGCAGTTCCACAACTAGCGGGAGAACGGAGACCCAGTACTTC.

This clonotype was counted ten times or more. This chain links TRBV7-9 with TRBJ2-2; 11 nucleotides align to TRBD2. V lost 5 bases, J lost 7 bases, and 6 bases stayed unmatched. This CDR3 is built from 15 residues. CDR1 is SEHNR and CDR2 is FQNEAQ in the germline V gene (reference sequence). In nucleotides, the CDR3 is TGTGCCAGCAGCCCTACTAGCGGGAGTGGCGGGGAGCTGTTTTTT. Amino acid sequence: CASSPTSGSGGELFF.

Ten or more counts support this clonotype. The chain uses TRBV6-5 and TRBJ2-3; TRBD2 agrees at 8 bases. The V gene's germline CDR1 is MNHEY and CDR2 SVGAGI. Trimming took 5 bases from V and 6 from J; bases not matched to a gene: 7. The CDR3 spans 14 residues. The CDR3 DNA reads TGTGCCAGCAGTCAAAGCGGGAGCGGGGATACGCAGTATTTT. Amino acids: CASSQSGSGDTQYF.

Only a few counts were recorded for this clonotype. The rearrangement joins TRBV27 to TRBJ1-5; 7 bases align to TRBD1. This CDR3 region has 12 residues. Germline CDR1 MNHEY, CDR2 SMNVEV (reference sequence). The trim removed 8 bases at V and 8 bases at J, leaving 6 bases unmatched. CDR3 sequence: CASGTGVEPQHF. As DNA, the CDR3 is TGTGCCAGCGGAACAGGGGTTGAGCCCCAGCATTTT.

This clonotype was counted ten times or more. Germline is not matched at one junction end, which may reflect a read error. The V and J genes are TRBV7-7 and TRBJ2-3; D remains unclear. CDR3 length: 14 amino acids. Per the germline V gene, CDR1 is SSHAT and CDR2 is FNYEAQ (reference sequence). The CDR3, as DNA: TGTGCTAGCAGCTTAACGAGGTCCACAGATACGCAGTATTTT. Its protein product is CASSLTRSTDTQYF.

This clonotype was observed many times. The chain employs TRBV12-3 or TRBV12-4 and TRBJ2-1, with a tentative D call TRBD2 (5 bases). The CDR3 contains 12 residues. The V and J ends lost 10 bases and 9 bases respectively, with 16 bases between them. CDR3 in DNA: TGTGCCACCCGCCCTTTCGAGGGTGAGCAGTTCTTC. This codes for CATRPFEGEQFF.

This clonotype was detected many times. This sequence joins TRBV28 and TRBJ1-1, with 10 nucleotides matching TRBD1. CDR3 size: 14 residues. With V trimmed by 6 bases and J by 3 bases, 4 bases remained unmatched. Germline CDR1 is MDHEN and CDR2 is SYDVKM. For the CDR3, the DNA is TGTGCCAGCAGGTCTGGACAGGGGGACACTGAAGCTTTCTTT. Translated, it gives CASRSGQGDTEAFF.

This clonotype was found many times. J is TRBJ2-7 and V is TRBV5-1; the D is unclear. The CDR3 runs 13 residues. Germline assignment: CDR1 SGHRS and CDR2 YFSETQ. V was cut by 2 bases and J by 6 bases, with 12 bases left in between. As DNA, the CDR3 is TGCGCCAGCAGCTTAGGCTCTTTTAGCGAGCAGTACTTC. Translating gives CASSLGSFSEQYF. The whole variable domain, remainder taken from reference TRBV5-1 and TRBJ2-7, is KAGVTQTPRYLIKTRGQQVTLSCSPISGHRSVSWYQQTPGQGLQFLFEYFSETQRNKGNFPGRFSGRQFSNSRSEMNVSTLELGDSALYLCASSLGSFSEQYFGPGTRLTVT.

Ten or more counts support this clonotype. The V gene is TRBV2, the J gene TRBJ1-2, with D unresolved. The germline gives CDR1 SNHLY, CDR2 FYNNEI. V lost 1 base and J lost 5, with 5 bases in between. CDR3 length: 12 residues. The DNA of the CDR3 is TGTGCCAGCAGTGAAGGGACGTATGGCTACACCTTC. Its translation is CASSEGTYGYTF.

This clonotype was recorded many times. V usage is TRBV5-1 and J usage is TRBJ2-7, with D hard to call. Germline V lookup: CDR1 SGHRS, CDR2 YFSETQ. Trimming cost V 0 bases and J 5 bases, with 9 bases left between them. The CDR3 is made up of 13 amino acids. CDR3 sequence: CASSLVPRNEQYF. CDR3 coding DNA: TGCGCCAGCAGCTTGGTCCCGCGTAACGAGCAGTACTTC.

This clonotype was counted only a few times. V usage is TRBV11-3 and J usage is TRBJ1-1; no clear D. Trimming took 5 bases from V and 0 from J, leaving 7 bases between them. The CDR3 contains 13 residues. Per the germline V gene, CDR1 is SGHNT and CDR2 is YENEEA. CDR3: CASSPGMNTEAFF. In DNA form, the CDR3 reads TGTGCCAGCAGCCCTGGGATGAACACTGAAGCTTTCTTT.

The V call is TRBV7-3, the J call TRBJ2-3; maybe TRBD2 (6 bases). CDR1 and CDR2 from the germline V gene are SGHTA and FQGTGA. CDR3 length: 15 residues. The germline V and J ends were trimmed by 5 bases and 1 base, with 13 bases remaining between them. The DNA of the CDR3 is TGTGCCAGCAGCATAGCGGCTATTCGCACAGATACGCAGTATTTT. It is translated as CASSIAAIRTDTQYF.

The chain carries TRBV12-3 or TRBV12-4 and TRBJ1-5; D is undetermined. The CDR3 has 11 amino acids. Trimming pared 6 bases from V and 11 bases from J, leaving 11 bases between. The CDR3 coding sequence is TGTGCCAGCAGCCGAGGTGGGGCCCAGCATTTT. It specifies CASSRGGAQHF.

CDR3 region: CASSDSQETQYF. CDR3 sequence (DNA): TGTGCCAGTAGCGACAGCCAAGAGACCCAGTACTTC. The chain couples TRBV19 to TRBJ2-5, with D possibly being TRBD1 (5 bases). Germline loops: CDR1 LNHDA, CDR2 SQIVND (reference sequence). Trimming stripped 6 bases from V and 1 base from J, with 6 bases between. This CDR3 is 12 amino acids long.

This clonotype showed up many times. This chain connects TRBV6-6 to TRBJ2-2; tentatively, D is TRBD2 (5 bases). CDR3 length equals 15 residues. Deletions cut 7 bases from V and 0 bases from J, with 12 bases between. Germline CDR1 MNHNY, CDR2 SVGAGI (reference sequence). In DNA, the CDR3 is TGTGCCAGCATGGGGAACGGGGCGAACACCGGGGAGCTGTTTTTT. This translates into CASMGNGANTGELFF.

This clonotype appeared many times. This sequence joins TRBV7-9 and TRBJ2-3, with TRBD2 matching 12 bases. Germline V gene lookup returns CDR1 SEHNR and CDR2 FQNEAQ (reference sequence). Trimming took 5 bases from V and 8 from J; bases not matched to a gene: 8. The CDR3 consists of 15 residues. CDR3 loop: CASSPGLAGRGTQYF. The DNA for the CDR3 is TGTGCCAGCAGCCCTGGACTAGCGGGAAGGGGTACGCAGTATTTT.

This clonotype was counted many times. The CDR3, as DNA: TGCAGCGTCGCGAACCCGCCCTCCTACAATGAGCAGTTCTTC. Its protein product is CSVANPPSYNEQFF. The V and J genes are TRBV29-1 and TRBJ2-1, with no clear D. Germline CDR1 SQVTM, CDR2 ANQGSEA. The CDR3 sequence is 14 residues long. The V end lost 6 bases, the J end lost 0 bases, and 12 bases lay between the germline ends.

This clonotype was counted at least ten times. This chain joins TRBV9 and TRBJ2-7; TRBD1 agrees at 10 bases. The CDR3 loop spans 17 amino acids. CDR1 and CDR2 (germline): SGDLS, YYNGEE. J was trimmed by 2 bases and V by 4 bases; bases with no gene match: 12. The CDR3 DNA sequence: TGTGCCAGCAGCCCATACCTGGGACAGGGGAAGACCTACGAGCAGTACTTC. Translated, it gives CASSPYLGQGKTYEQYF.

This clonotype was counted many times. The genes are TRBV20-1 and TRBJ2-1; 7 nucleotides match TRBD1. Losses at the gene ends were 6 bases for V and 4 bases for J; bases not matched to a gene: 6. Germline CDR1 reads DFQATT; CDR2 reads SNEGSKA (reference sequence). There are 13 residues in the CDR3. Written as DNA, the CDR3 is TGCAGTGCAACAGGGGATGGTTACAATGAGCAGTTCTTC. It codes for CSATGDGYNEQFF.

This clonotype was picked up many times. The V call is TRBV20-1, the J call TRBJ2-3, with D perhaps assigned TRBD1 or TRBD2 (5 bases each). The ends were cut back, 5 bases at V and 3 bases at J, with 21 bases in the middle. Germline-derived CDR1 and CDR2 are DFQATT and SNEGSKA (reference sequence). This CDR3 spans 16 amino acids. This CDR3 reads CSAPPGPTGGTDTQYF. In DNA form, the CDR3 reads TGCAGTGCTCCTCCGGGTCCAACAGGAGGTACAGATACGCAGTATTTT.

The chain couples TRBV11-2 to TRBJ2-4; 7 bases are a match to TRBD2. V trimming: 0 bases; J trimming: 1 base; junction bases outside the gene matches: 9. Per the germline V gene, CDR1 is SGHAT and CDR2 is FQNNGV. The CDR3 totals 18 residues. In DNA form, the CDR3 reads TGTGCCAGCAGCTTAGAGTTTGGGAGGGAGGGGGCCAAAAACATTCAGTACTTC. It yields the protein CASSLEFGREGAKNIQYF.

The sample holds many counts of this clonotype. CDR3 region: CSVGGRETQYF. The CDR3 region has the DNA TGCAGCGTTGGAGGACGCGAGACCCAGTACTTC. The chain joins TRBV29-1 to TRBJ2-5; D not certain. The CDR3 contains 11 residues. V was shortened by 4 bases and J by 5 bases, with 8 bases between the two germline ends. Germline assignment: CDR1 SQVTM and CDR2 ANQGSEA.

In this sample, this clonotype turned up a few times. In DNA, the CDR3 is TGCAGTGCTAGAGATTCCCGTCGGAGTGGCACTGAAGCTTTCTTT. It codes for CSARDSRRSGTEAFF. The chain joins TRBV20-1 to TRBJ1-1, with no clear D. The CDR3 contains 15 residues. Germline-derived CDR1 and CDR2 are DFQATT and SNEGSKA (reference sequence). Trimming cost V 0 bases and J 4 bases, with 15 bases left between them.

At least ten counts were recorded for this clonotype. J is TRBJ1-5 and V is TRBV20-1; D might be TRBD1 (5 bases). V was cut by 6 bases and J by 4 bases, with 22 bases left in between. From germline, CDR1 is DFQATT and CDR2 SNEGSKA (reference sequence). The CDR3 is made up of 16 amino acids. Here the CDR3 reads CSAKSHGGDLNQPQHF. DNA of the CDR3: TGCAGTGCCAAGTCCCACGGGGGGGACTTAAATCAGCCCCAGCATTTT.